This T cell receptor (beta chain) originates from a study of shared clonotypes between healthy human individuals. CDR3 length: 19 residues. Germline V CDR1 and CDR2: SGHRS, YFSETQ. V was clipped by 3 bases and J by 1 base; unmatched bases: 14. Sequenced by immunoSEQ multiplex PCR; TCRdb stores in-frame clones only, minus some. The sample comprises around 1.4 million clones, approximately 98.5% of which are singletons, and about 0.35% rests with the top ten. The specimen was naive CD4+ T cells sorted from blood. Specified subset: CD45RA+ positively selected. The receptor was isolated from a young man in good health. The chain combines TRBV5-1 with TRBJ2-7, with 12 positions matching TRBD2. CDR3 residues: CASSYAGLAGTGPSYEQYF. The CDR3 coding sequence is TGCGCCAGCAGCTATGCCGGACTAGCGGGAACAGGCCCTTCCTACGAGCAGTACTTC. Filled out from reference TRBV5-1 and TRBJ2-7, the complete variable domain reads KAGVTQTPRYLIKTRGQQVTLSCSPISGHRSVSWYQQTPGQGLQFLFEYFSETQRNKGNFPGRFSGRQFSNSRSEMNVSTLELGDSALYLCASSYAGLAGTGPSYEQYFGPGTRLTVT.